This section outlines one TCR beta chain sequence together with its context. In its sample, this clone was seen a few times. Its antigen specificity is not known. The input lacks base qualities; no much larger clone sits a single base away. The data originate from a study of cytomegalovirus exposure and HLA in healthy donors listed by TCRdb under 2017. Notes on the research overall: In an earlier analysis of roughly 500 of the donors, 250 to 350 Gb of sequence data and 90 million to 120 million unique TCR beta sequences from about 180 million T cells were reported. About 330 gigabases of sequencing data and approximately 92 million unique TCR sequences made up an early release that covered under 750 HLA-typed donors. Of the roughly 410 genotyped donors, more than 75% were placed in the genetic ancestry cluster associated with self-reported Caucasian donors. The study was designed to test whether signatures of past pathogen exposure could be identified by cataloging public T cell receptors. Using immunosequencing, the study profiled T cell repertoires from fewer than 700 subjects and related those repertoires to cytomegalovirus serostatus. Along with the approximately 650-subject first cohort, a separate validation cohort of 120 different subjects was used. To predict cytomegalovirus infection status, the study combined high-throughput TCR immunosequencing, statistical association of individual TCRs with disease status, and machine learning. A later analysis re-analyzed previously published TCR beta repertoires from about 730 donors and added high-resolution HLA genotyping to study TCR occurrence patterns. Rather than drawing on any new phenotypic data, the later analysis identified candidate immune exposures from TCR beta sequences and the way those sequences occurred across donors. An earlier analysis of fewer than 750 of the donors used high-throughput TCR beta sequencing to judge whether each TCR beta V gene segment behaved as functional or pseudogenic. Donor age, sex, ethnicity and CMV serostatus were compiled alongside the repertoire data. Genome-wide SNP genotypes for about 55% of the roughly 670 donors were used in a later genetic analysis, which treated that subset as a discovery cohort. All discovery cohort repertoires had been generated on a single sequencing platform. Both class I and class II loci were covered by HLA typing, at four-digit resolution. Typing coverage differed by locus: A, B, C, DRB1 and DQB1 were typed in about 629-630 donors, DQA1 in roughly 500, DPA1 in 600 to 610, and DPB1 in 450 to 490. About five DR-DQ haplotypes were handled as single units for association and clustering, since linkage in the cohort was strong. Across some 400 genotyped donors of the cohort, an average of 235,054 unique TCR beta nucleotide sequences per donor were sequenced, and roughly a sixth of those sequences were non-productive.

The cohort consisted of 666 healthy bone marrow donors. At the time of sampling, every cohort member was nominally healthy, though immune exposures that went unrecorded were likely present. The donor tested CMV seronegative, placing the donor among the 300 to 450 seronegative members of the cohort. Every donor gave a peripheral blood sample, and the peripheral blood mononuclear cells from that sample were used for TCR beta sequencing. The Qiagen DNeasy Blood Extraction Kit was used to extract genomic DNA from the blood cell samples. From a lookup of the germline V gene, CDR1 and CDR2 are SGHRS and YFSETQ. The CDR3 spans 16 residues, from the cysteine through the phenylalanine. CDR3 DNA is the only sequence kept; it has 48 bases, read in frame from the first base. Germline trimming: 4 bases from V, 0 bases from J; junction bases outside gene matches: 9. The library was made by the immunoSEQ multiplex PCR assay. For the multiplex PCR, a mixture combining 60 forward primers for TCR Vbeta segments and 13 reverse primers for TCR Jbeta segments was used. The CDR3 region of rearranged TCR beta genes was amplified from genomic DNA by a multiplex PCR assay. The amplified TCR beta libraries were sequenced on the Illumina HiSeq System as 87-base-pair reads. Under the source paper's analysis protocol: A later analysis counted some 74 million unique TCR beta chains across the 666 repertoires, and roughly 9.9 million of these chains were shared by at least two donors. Raw reads were error-corrected and collapsed into unique sequences by a nearest-neighbor algorithm in which closely related sequences were merged to remove PCR and sequencing errors. CDR3 sequences were aligned to IMGT reference sequences to assign V, D and J gene segments. Each retained sequence needed at least a six-nucleotide match to both a V gene segment and a J gene segment. A rearrangement was called productive if the CDR3 had no stop codons and remained in frame with V and J, and every other rearrangement was called non-productive. Following IMGT convention, CDR3 was defined as the stretch from the second conserved V-encoded cysteine to the conserved J-encoded phenylalanine. Sequences without an unambiguous match to a single V gene segment were excluded from the earlier analysis of 500 to 700 of the donors. An earlier analysis of approximately 590 of the donors classified V segments as functional when productive rearrangements were above 56.7% and as segregating when the standard deviation between donors was above 5%. A statistical classification framework was built to diagnose cytomegalovirus status from the catalog of TCR beta chain sequences. V and J gene assignment, in a later analysis, came from comparing TCR nucleotide sequences with IMGT/GENE-DB human TR gene sequences. A later analysis assigned CDR3 sequences and most-parsimonious VDJ recombination scenarios with the TCRdist pipeline. In a later analysis, every TCR beta chain was defined by the combination of its CDR3 amino acid sequence and its V-gene family, and reads without a unique V-gene family were dropped. To address suspected cross-contamination and a sequencing artifact, a later analysis removed a few hundred highly shared, low-generation-probability nucleotide sequences. For each public chain, a later analysis derived a clonal expansion index from normalized ranks of inferred template counts within each repertoire. In a later analysis, generation probabilities were computed using a VDJ recombination model fitted to out-of-frame rearrangements, and the results were checked against IGoR. In a later analysis, hypergeometric tests were used to score TCR-TCR, TCR-HLA and TCR-CMV co-occurrence, with a repertoire-size bias correction applied to TCR pairs. In a later analysis, false discovery rates were estimated by permuting HLA or CMV assignments 20 times. In a later analysis, co-occurring TCRs were grouped with DBSCAN, and TCRdist sequence similarity was added when clustering was performed within HLA-allele-positive subsets. Co-occurrence clustering excluded repertoires with fewer than 30,000 or more than 120,000 public chains, plus five with anomalous nucleotide sharing. TCRdb's version of the immuneACCESS table is confined to in-frame rearrangements and falls short of the full clone set. An unresolved V gene accounts for under half of the shortfall where checked; the remainder is of unknown origin. V and J calls and clone size come straight from that table; D and trimming were deduced from the DNA. Present in this sample are 200,000 or so clones, 82% of which were seen just once. Together, the top ten hold about 0.1% of the sample.

Broad study findings and their caveats: The cohort was sequenced for TCR beta chains only, and without alpha or paired-chain data the features that could be detected were limited. Strong co-occurrence of HLA alleles, especially DR and DQ, made assigning TCR associations to individual alleles difficult. Most TCR sequences were seen in very few donors, while some public TCRs were found in many individuals. According to a later analysis, TCR association rates differed among HLA loci, with DRB1 alleles showing the most associated TCRs and HLA-C alleles showing the fewest. A later analysis associated 16,951 TCR beta sequences with specific HLA alleles at a false discovery rate of 0.05. An association between a missense DCLRE1C variant and V-gene and J-gene trimming of TCR beta chains was found in a later genetic analysis and replicated in an independent cohort. A later analysis found that HLA-associated TCR beta chains were more clonally expanded and had lower generation probabilities than equally common non-associated chains. The study listed 150 to 200 TCR beta chains as associated with cytomegalovirus. For the cohort, immune exposure information was limited to CMV serostatus. Some IMGT-functional V segments, including TRBV6-2 and TRBV6-3, could not be distinguished by the 87-base-pair reads and were therefore excluded. According to a later genetic analysis, donors in an Asian-associated ancestry cluster had fewer N-insertions in productive TCRs than the approximately 650-donor mean. Sequencing depth was assumed to be roughly uniform across donors in the presence/absence analyses, though that assumption may not hold. The classifier was reported to diagnose cytomegalovirus status with high specificity and sensitivity in both the original cohort and the validation cohort. The earlier analysis of some 540 of the donors excluded some 15 rarely observed V segments, including chromosome 9 orphons, because counts were too low. According to the authors, the approach could potentially be generalized to other disease states and immunological phenotypes. In vitro tests confirmed that a few of the cytomegalovirus-associated TCR beta chains recognize cytomegalovirus antigens. Most CMV-associated TCR beta chains appeared to be HLA-restricted in a later analysis, and the HLA associations seemed to be driven largely by CMV exposure. In an earlier analysis of a few hundred of the donors, most TCR beta V segments were observed in productive rearrangements about 87% or about 30% of the time, broadly matching IMGT annotations. Because HLA typing was missing for some donors at each locus, association tests included only the typed subset. A further reported finding was that TCR beta sequences accurately predicted the HLA-A and HLA-B alleles for most subjects in the first cohort. Correlated functional status among segregating V segments might be attributable to linkage disequilibrium, but an unknown experimental factor could not be ruled out. A group of highly shared sequence variants was considered likely to be a technical artifact of the sequencing pipeline. According to a later analysis, parvovirus B19, influenza, CMV and Epstein-Barr virus appeared linked to several top co-occurrence clusters.

The chain is assembled from TRBV5-1 and TRBJ1-2, and TRBD1 matches 7 of the central bases. The clonotype was recovered from a boy aged 2 to 10 in good health and CMV-seronegative. Specimen: PBMCs. In nucleotides, the sequence is TGCGCCAGCAGCGCCCTGCCCGGGACAGCTAACTATGGCTACACCTTC. This codes for CASSALPGTANYGYTF.